Listed here are 19 T cell receptor beta chains from one sample, sequenced in a study of vaccination effects on CD4 cells after COVID-19 (dated by TCRdb to 2021 to 2024). The library was made by the immunoSEQ multiplex PCR assay. Held by TCRdb, this immuneACCESS table contains in-frame sequences only and omits some clones. Under half of the omission traces to an unresolved V gene where checked; the cause of the rest is unknown. The sample has tens of thousands of clones on record, roughly 77% of them singletons. Around 5.5% of the sample belongs to the ten largest clones. The ViraFEST assay stimulated PBMC with viral peptide pools and then used TCR sequencing to identify antigen-specific CD4+ T cell clonotypes by expansion. After around 10 days of culture, CD4+ T cells were isolated with the EasySep CD4+ T cell isolation kit. PCR-confirmed SARS-CoV-2 infection had occurred in convalescent patients between March and December 2020, before the Alpha, Beta and Delta variants emerged in the United States.

No antigen has been identified for these receptors. The source material was CD4+ T cells from PBMCs cultured with HIV peptides, sampled before COVID-19 vaccination. The meaning of the sample's cell subset or site label: HIV-1 Nef peptide pool negative control/reference culture. The receptors were gathered from a human donor who had a prior SARS-CoV-2 infection.

The rearrangement links TRBV3-1 (or the pseudogene TRBV3-2) to TRBJ2-5, with D possibly being TRBD1 or TRBD2 (6 bases each). This CDR3 region has 14 residues. The V end lost 0 bases, the J end lost 7 bases, and 12 bases lay between the germline ends. Germline V lookup: CDR1 LGHDT, CDR2 YNNKEL (reference sequence). The CDR3 loop reads CASSQETGAGTQYF. The CDR3 DNA reads TGTGCCAGCAGCCAAGAGACGGGGGCCGGGACCCAGTACTTC.

The chain has TRBV6-5 and TRBJ2-7; D gene uncertain. The CDR3 contains 13 residues. The germline CDR1 and CDR2 sequences are MNHEY and SVGAGI. Trimming took off 7 bases at V and 3 bases at J, with 13 bases between the two ends. CDR3 sequence (DNA): TGTGCCAGCAAGAGAGCCCAGATCTACGAGCAGTACTTC. Amino acids: CASKRAQIYEQYF.

This clone came up a few times. This rearrangement joins TRBV7-2 to TRBJ1-2; D unresolved. The CDR3 runs 14 residues. V gave up 0 bases and J gave up 7 bases, with 12 bases separating them. Germline CDR1 SGHTA, CDR2 FQGNSA. Here the CDR3 DNA reads TGTGCCAGCAGCTTAGCCGGACTACTATCTGGCTACACCTTC. Protein product: CASSLAGLLSGYTF.

The gene calls are TRBV6-5 and TRBJ1-2, with 7 bases identical to TRBD1. The CDR3 sequence is 16 residues long. The trim removed 0 bases at V and 7 bases at J, leaving 11 bases unmatched. The germline V gene has CDR1 MNHEY and CDR2 SVGAGI. The CDR3 is CASSYSQGVHRGGYTF. The CDR3, as DNA: TGTGCCAGCAGTTACTCGCAGGGGGTGCATCGGGGTGGCTACACCTTC.

This chain links TRBV7-3 with TRBJ1-1; D is possibly TRBD1 (5 bases). The CDR3 is 15 amino acids. The V gene's germline CDR1 is SGHTA and CDR2 FQGTGA. V was trimmed by 5 bases and J by 4 bases, leaving 17 bases between them. This CDR3 is CASSPGMGGTTEAFF. Written as DNA, the CDR3 is TGTGCCAGCAGCCCAGGGATGGGGGGTACCACTGAAGCTTTCTTT.

Only a few counts were recorded for this clone. The chain uses TRBV18 and TRBJ2-1, with D unresolved. The CDR3 length is 15 residues. Trimming removed 4 bases from V and 0 bases from J, with 10 bases in between. CDR1 and CDR2 (germline): KGHSH, LQKENI. The CDR3 DNA sequence: TGTGCCAGCTCACTATCGAGTACCTCCTACAATGAGCAGTTCTTC. Its protein is CASSLSSTSYNEQFF.

CDR3 protein: CASSYWQFKDTQYF. CDR3 nucleotide sequence: TGTGCCAGCAGTTACTGGCAGTTCAAGGATACGCAGTATTTT. The rearrangement links TRBV6-5 to TRBJ2-3, with D unclear. CDR1 and CDR2 (germline): MNHEY, SVGAGI. V lost 1 base, J lost 6 bases, and 11 bases lay in between. The CDR3 has 14 amino acids.

The chain recombines TRBV6-5 with TRBJ2-5; the D gene is possibly TRBD2 (6 bases). Between the trimmed V and J ends, which lost 5 bases and 2 bases, there was a span of 15 bases. The germline V gene encodes CDR1 MNHEY and CDR2 SVGAGI. This CDR3 contains 15 residues. The CDR3 loop reads CASSPGVVTQETQYF. CDR3 bases: TGTGCCAGCAGTCCGGGAGTGGTTACACAAGAGACCCAGTACTTC.

The CDR3 reads CASSQIDRGSATNEKLFF. The CDR3 nucleotides read TGTGCCAGCAGCCAGATCGACAGGGGGAGTGCAACTAATGAAAAACTGTTTTTT. V usage is TRBV6-7 and J usage is TRBJ1-4, with TRBD1 matching 9 bases. TRBV6-7 is annotated as an ORF whose role is uncertain. V lost 6 bases to trimming and J lost 0 bases; unmatched junction nucleotides: 11. CDR3 length equals 18 residues.

This clone occurred a few times. This chain joins TRBV5-6 and TRBJ2-1, with TRBD1 as a possible D gene (6 bases). This CDR3 has 13 amino acids. Germline V CDR1 and CDR2: SGHDT, YYEEEE. Trimming cost V 5 bases and J 7 bases, with 13 bases left between them. The CDR3 DNA reads TGTGCCAGCAGTTACAGGGAAAGGAATGAGCAGTTCTTC. This gives the protein CASSYRERNEQFF.

This clone was seen a handful of times. The rearrangement links TRBV5-1 to TRBJ1-6; D is undetermined. Germline V gene sequence: CDR1 SGHRS, CDR2 YFSETQ. The CDR3 is 16 amino acids. Trimming removed 0 bases at V and 10 bases at J, with 17 bases between. The CDR3 sequence is CASSLAGRGSGSPLHF. The CDR3 DNA sequence: TGCGCCAGCAGCTTGGCTGGGCGCGGATCTGGGTCACCCCTCCACTTT.

The chain uses TRBV10-3 and TRBJ1-4; D might be TRBD1 (5 bases). The CDR3 totals 14 residues. Germline lookup yields CDR1 ENHRY and CDR2 SYGVKD. The germline V and J ends were trimmed by 4 bases and 7 bases, with 13 bases remaining between them. The CDR3 region has the DNA TGTGCCATCAGTGTGAAGAGGGGCAGTGAAAAACTGTTTTTT. Amino acids: CAISVKRGSEKLFF.

The V call is TRBV7-3, the J call TRBJ1-1; 10 positions agree with TRBD1. This CDR3 has 13 amino acids. Per germline, CDR1 SGHTA and CDR2 FQGTGA. Germline trimming cut 5 bases from V and 10 bases from J; bases unmatched to any gene: 7. The chain's CDR3 is CASSIDRGLRAFF. As DNA, the CDR3 is TGTGCCAGCAGCATTGACAGGGGGCTTAGAGCTTTCTTT.

The chain joins TRBV30 to TRBJ1-4; D perhaps matches TRBD1 (6 bases). The CDR3 is made up of 16 amino acids. In germline, CDR1 is GTSNPN, CDR2 SVGIG (reference sequence). V dropped 0 bases and J dropped 0 bases, with 11 bases sitting between them. The chain's CDR3 is CAWSVRQAATNEKLFF. The CDR3 DNA reads TGTGCCTGGAGTGTACGACAGGCGGCAACTAATGAAAAACTGTTTTTT.

This clone has only a few counts. The rearrangement joins TRBV19 to TRBJ1-2; 9 nucleotides match TRBD1. Per germline, CDR1 LNHDA and CDR2 SQIVND (reference sequence). V lost 2 bases and J lost 7; bases outside the gene matches: 5. The CDR3 runs to 14 residues. CDR3 in amino acids: CASSITGGAGGYTF. The CDR3 region has the DNA TGTGCCAGTAGTATAACAGGGGGCGCAGGTGGCTACACCTTC.

The chain employs TRBV5-1 and TRBJ1-2, with D maybe TRBD1 (6 bases). In germline, CDR1 is SGHRS, CDR2 YFSETQ. V lost 4 bases and J 1 base, leaving 11 bases between the germline ends. The CDR3 runs 14 residues. CDR3 nucleotide sequence: TGCGCCAGCAGCCCGGACAGACTTAACTATGGCTACACCTTC. Translated, it gives CASSPDRLNYGYTF.

V usage is TRBV4-3 and J usage is TRBJ1-1, with D perhaps matching TRBD1 (5 bases). The CDR3 has 15 residues. The germline CDR1 and CDR2 sequences are LGHNA and YSLEER. Trimming took 0 bases from V and 3 from J, leaving 11 bases between them. The CDR3 sequence is CASSQDPRVYTEAFF. The CDR3, as DNA: TGCGCCAGCAGCCAAGATCCCAGGGTATACACTGAAGCTTTCTTT.

This clone was seen once. The rearrangement joins TRBV5-1 to TRBJ2-7, with 11 positions matching TRBD1. Germline V gives CDR1 SGHRS, CDR2 YFSETQ. V lost 4 bases to trimming and J lost 2 bases; unmatched junction nucleotides: 5. This CDR3 region has 15 residues. This CDR3 is CASSRGTGGTYEQYF. CDR3 DNA sequence: TGCGCCAGCAGCCGGGGGACAGGGGGAACCTACGAGCAGTACTTC.

This clone was seen only a few times. The chain uses TRBV3-1 (or the pseudogene TRBV3-2) and TRBJ1-1; 8 bases map to TRBD1. The CDR3 length is 15 residues. Trimming took 1 base from V and 3 from J; bases not matched to a gene: 4. CDR1 LGHDT and CDR2 YNNKEL come from the germline V gene (reference sequence). In DNA form, the CDR3 reads TGTGCCAGCAGCCAAGCTCCAGGGGGCTACACTGAAGCTTTCTTT. Translation gives CASSQAPGGYTEAFF.